Shown below are 19 T cell receptor beta chains from a single sample sequenced in a study of siplizumab effects on memory and regulatory T cells. The repertoire was sequenced with immunoSEQ multiplex PCR; TCRdb's copy has only in-frame clones and lacks some. The sample consists of roughly 120,000 clones, about 95% of them appearing once. The sequencing input was non-Treg CD4+ T cells sorted from blood. Receptor source: a human donor in good health.

This chain joins TRBV19 and TRBJ2-2; D may match TRBD1 or TRBD2 (6 bases each). This CDR3 is built from 15 residues. Germline CDR1 is LNHDA and CDR2 is SQIVND (reference sequence). V was trimmed by 7 bases and J by 4 bases, leaving 16 bases between them. The CDR3: CASTYGQTSTGELFF. CDR3 DNA sequence: TGTGCCAGTACTTACGGACAGACTAGCACCGGGGAGCTGTTTTTT.

The J gene is TRBJ2-2, the V gene TRBV7-3; D unresolved. The CDR3 spans 12 residues. The germline CDR1 and CDR2 sequences are SGHTA and FQGTGA. Trimming left V 2 bases short and J 6 bases short, with 4 bases between. The CDR3 region has the DNA TGTGCCAGCAGCTTATACCCCGGGGAGCTGTTTTTT. It yields the protein CASSLYPGELFF.

This clone was seen a single time. Other DNA sequences within the sample encode an identical CDR3. The chain combines TRBV20-1 with TRBJ2-3; D is uncertain. V was trimmed by 3 bases and J by 5 bases, leaving 3 bases between them. The CDR3 length is 10 residues. Looked up from germline, CDR1 is DFQATT and CDR2 is SNEGSKA (reference sequence). In nucleotides, the CDR3 is TGCAGTGCTAGCTTAGATACGCAGTATTTT. Translation: CSASLDTQYF.

The chain recombines TRBV7-9 with TRBJ2-3; a possible D gene is TRBD2 (5 bases). V lost 5 bases to trimming and J lost 4 bases, with 22 bases between them. Germline-derived CDR1 and CDR2 are SEHNR and FQNEAQ (reference sequence). The CDR3 covers 17 residues. This CDR3 is CASSEPTRGILADTQYF. The CDR3 coding sequence is TGTGCCAGCAGCGAACCGACCAGAGGGATTTTGGCAGATACGCAGTATTTT.

This chain uses TRBV14 with TRBJ1-1; D gene ambiguous. The germline V gene encodes CDR1 SGHDN and CDR2 FVKESK. V lost 0 bases, J lost 1 base, and 15 bases lay in between. CDR3 length: 17 residues. CDR3 protein: CASSQDWGGWENTEAFF. In nucleotides, the CDR3 is TGTGCCAGCAGCCAAGATTGGGGAGGTTGGGAGAACACTGAAGCTTTCTTT.

This rearrangement joins TRBV5-1 to TRBJ1-1; possible D gene TRBD1, 5 bases. The CDR3 is made up of 16 amino acids. Trimming took 1 base from V and 0 from J, leaving 13 bases between them. In germline, CDR1 is SGHRS, CDR2 YFSETQ. The CDR3 sequence: CASSLTGIFMNTEAFF. CDR3 coding DNA: TGCGCCAGCAGCTTGACAGGCATTTTCATGAACACTGAAGCTTTCTTT.

The chain uses TRBV6-5 and TRBJ2-7, with 7 bases fitting TRBD2. CDR1 is MNHEY, CDR2 SVGAGI, per germline. The V segment lost 8 bases and the J segment 2 bases; nucleotides outside the gene matches: 3. The CDR3 has 12 residues. This CDR3 is CASLGLAYEQYF. CDR3 nucleotide sequence: TGTGCCAGCCTCGGACTAGCCTACGAGCAGTACTTC.

This chain links TRBV5-1 with TRBJ2-3; 15 bases are shared with TRBD2. This CDR3 has 15 residues. V was clipped by 3 bases and J by 6 bases; unmatched bases: 2. Germline lookup yields CDR1 SGHRS and CDR2 YFSETQ. CDR3 in amino acids: CASSWTSGRGDTQYF. The CDR3 DNA follows: TGCGCCAGCAGCTGGACTAGCGGGAGGGGGGATACGCAGTATTTT.

The CDR3 sequence is CASSQPGQGTYEQYF. The DNA for the CDR3 is TGTGCCAGCTCACAACCGGGACAGGGAACCTACGAGCAGTACTTC. This sequence joins TRBV18 and TRBJ2-7; 9 bases line up with TRBD1. The CDR3 is made up of 15 amino acids. V shed 4 bases and J 2 bases; nucleotides not matched to a gene: 6. Per the germline V gene, CDR1 is KGHSH and CDR2 is LQKENI.

The chain combines TRBV5-6 with TRBJ2-2; D is unresolved. Trimming cost V 3 bases and J 6 bases, with 9 bases left between them. The CDR3 runs to 13 residues. Germline V gives CDR1 SGHDT, CDR2 YYEEEE. The chain's CDR3 is CASSWSPPGELFF. The CDR3 bases are TGTGCCAGCAGCTGGAGCCCCCCCGGGGAGCTGTTTTTT. The full variable domain, its missing parts supplied by reference TRBV5-6 and TRBJ2-2, is DAGVTQSPTHLIKTRGQQVTLRCSPKSGHDTVSWYQQALGQGPQFIFQYYEEEERQRGNFPDRFSGHQFPNYSSELNVNALLLGDSALYLCASSWSPPGELFFGEGSRLTVL.

The V and J genes are TRBV19 and TRBJ1-2; D is unresolved. The CDR3 is 13 amino acids. Germline V lookup: CDR1 LNHDA, CDR2 SQIVND (reference sequence). V shed 8 bases and J shed 6 bases, with 16 bases lying between them. CDR3 residues: CASLRTVVDGYTF. CDR3 nucleotides: TGTGCCAGTCTTCGAACGGTTGTGGATGGCTACACCTTC.

J is TRBJ2-1 and V is TRBV6-6; no clear D gene. The CDR3 has 12 amino acids. The V end lost 6 bases, the J end lost 5 bases, and 8 bases lay between the germline ends. Looked up from germline, CDR1 is MNHNY and CDR2 is SVGAGI (reference sequence). CDR3 in amino acids: CASSPADNEQFF. For the CDR3, the DNA is TGTGCCAGCAGCCCCGCCGACAATGAGCAGTTCTTC.

The chain is built from TRBV6-6 and TRBJ1-2; D remains ambiguous. Trimming removed 9 bases from V and 2 bases from J, with 10 bases in between. The germline CDR1 and CDR2 sequences are MNHNY and SVGAGI (reference sequence). The CDR3 consists of 12 residues. CDR3 sequence (DNA): TGTGCCAGGCGAGACGCAAACTATGGCTACACCTTC. Its protein is CARRDANYGYTF.

About this clone itself: This sample also contains other DNA sequences that code for the same CDR3. The chain uses TRBV6-1 and TRBJ1-2, with no clear D. Germline V gene lookup returns CDR1 MNHNS and CDR2 SASEGT. The ends were cut back, 0 bases at V and 5 bases at J, with 7 bases in the middle. The CDR3 covers 13 residues. Here the CDR3 reads CASSEAGGYGYTF. CDR3 in DNA: TGTGCCAGCAGTGAAGCTGGAGGATATGGCTACACCTTC.

V gene TRBV6-5 combines with J gene TRBJ2-7; no clear D. The CDR3 runs to 15 residues. Germline lookup yields CDR1 MNHEY and CDR2 SVGAGI. V shed 2 bases and J shed 8 bases, with 19 bases lying between them. CDR3 protein: CASSYATPILRKQYF. The CDR3 region has the DNA TGTGCCAGCAGTTACGCCACCCCAATTCTACGAAAGCAGTACTTC.

The rearrangement links TRBV7-9 to TRBJ2-2; tentatively, D is TRBD2 (5 bases). V was shortened by 1 base and J by 7 bases, with 13 bases between the two germline ends. The germline V gene has CDR1 SEHNR and CDR2 FQNEAQ (reference sequence). This CDR3 is built from 15 residues. The CDR3 DNA reads as TGTGCCAGCAGCTTAGTACGGGGTTTTGACGGGGAGCTGTTTTTT. This translates into CASSLVRGFDGELFF.

V usage is TRBV7-2 and J usage is TRBJ2-1; 11 bases line up with TRBD2. V shed 5 bases, J shed 0 bases, and the junction held 3 bases outside the gene matches. CDR1 is SGHTA and CDR2 is FQGNSA in the germline V gene. The CDR3 is 16 residues long. The CDR3 spells CASSATSGVSYNEQFF. Here the CDR3 DNA reads TGTGCCAGCAGCGCGACTAGCGGGGTCTCCTACAATGAGCAGTTCTTC.

CDR3 amino acids: CASSLIDTQYF. As DNA, the CDR3 is TGTGCCAGTAGTTTGATCGATACGCAGTATTTT. This chain uses TRBV19 with TRBJ2-3; no clear D gene. This CDR3 contains 11 residues. The V gene's germline CDR1 is LNHDA and CDR2 SQIVND (reference sequence). Trimming left V 5 bases short and J 6 bases short, with 6 bases between. Filled out from reference TRBV19 and TRBJ2-3, the complete variable domain reads DGGITQSPKYLFRKEGQNVTLSCEQNLNHDAMYWYRQDPGQGLRLIYYSQIVNDFQKGDIAEGYSVSREKKESFPLTVTSAQKNPTAFYLCASSLIDTQYFGPGTRLTVL.

The chain employs TRBV19 and TRBJ2-4, with D maybe TRBD1 (6 bases). V gave up 4 bases and J gave up 4 bases, with 14 bases separating them. CDR1 is LNHDA and CDR2 is SQIVND in the germline V gene (reference sequence). CDR3 length equals 15 residues. CDR3 sequence: CASSSWDTGKNIQYF. DNA of the CDR3: TGTGCCAGTAGTAGCTGGGACACAGGTAAAAACATTCAGTACTTC.